This T cell receptor (beta chain) was obtained from a study of CD8 T cells in ankylosing spondylitis. The CDR3 totals 15 residues. Per the germline V gene, CDR1 is SGHRS and CDR2 is YFSETQ. V shed 4 bases, J shed 2 bases, and the junction held 6 bases outside the gene matches. The study, taken as a whole, reports: Reportedly, matched ankylosing spondylitis synovial fluid was significantly enriched for disease-linked clones. Several highly homologous variants made up a TCR beta motif, and this motif appeared characteristic of ankylosing spondylitis blood.

A few counts support this clonotype. The antigen is undetermined. A quantitative 5'-RACE method, one with molecular barcodes, was used to make TCR beta libraries. MiXCR, applied by TCRdb to the 5' RACE reads, yields one record per CDR3 protein. The sample gives more than 100,000 distinct CDR3 sequences, 11% of which show up once; about 4% is in the top ten. This TCR derives from a female donor with ankylosing spondylitis or in good health (not recorded which). The gene calls are TRBV5-1 and TRBJ1-5; 7 positions match TRBD1. The sample comprised blood, either unsorted or a sorted T cell fraction (not recorded which). The CDR3 is CASSPAGTGNQPQHF. DNA for the CDR3: TGCGCCAGCAGCCCGGCCGGGACAGGCAATCAGCCCCAGCATTTT.